What follows are 16 T cell receptor beta chains derived from one specimen sequenced in a study of blood T cells in healthy people across ages. A second PCR of 7 to 11 cycles used a sample-barcoded 5' primer and a J-beta primer mix. TCRdb ran MiXCR on the 5' RACE reads and lists one entry per CDR3 protein. The sample yields about a million distinct CDR3 sequences, roughly 51% seen once. Sequencing used blood. Every receptor here comes from a woman aged 55-69 years in good health.

The sample holds a few counts of this clonotype. This sequence joins TRBV29-1 and TRBJ2-1; D might be TRBD2 (6 bases). Trimming pared 5 bases from V and 1 base from J, leaving 18 bases between. Germline lookup yields CDR1 SQVTM and CDR2 ANQGSEA. CDR3 length: 16 residues. CDR3 in DNA: TGCAGCGTTACGGGAATTAGCGGTGCGTCCTACAATGAGCAGTTCTTC. Its translation: CSVTGISGASYNEQFF.

V gene TRBV3-1 combines with J gene TRBJ2-3; D is unclear. Germline V gene lookup returns CDR1 LGHDT and CDR2 YNNKEL (reference sequence). The germline V and J ends were trimmed by 5 bases and 0 bases, with 18 bases remaining between them. This CDR3 comprises 17 residues. Here the CDR3 reads CASSAVGPAASTDTQYF. DNA for the CDR3: TGTGCCAGCAGCGCTGTCGGACCGGCTGCTAGCACAGATACGCAGTATTTT.

The table lists this clonotype with a few counts. The rearrangement links TRBV2 to TRBJ2-2; 9 bases line up with TRBD1. The ends lost 7 bases at V and 5 bases at J; junction bases unmatched: 2. CDR1 is SNHLY, CDR2 FYNNEI, per germline. The CDR3 contains 13 residues. CDR3 sequence (DNA): TGTGCCAGCAAGACAGGGGGTACCGGGGAGCTGTTTTTT. Translated, it gives CASKTGGTGELFF.

The chain is built from TRBV20-1 and TRBJ2-5; D remains unclear. Looked up from germline, CDR1 is DFQATT and CDR2 is SNEGSKA (reference sequence). The CDR3 sequence is 13 residues long. Trimming removed 0 bases at V and 5 bases at J, with 10 bases between. The CDR3 region is CSARDLGIETQYF. CDR3 sequence (DNA): TGCAGTGCTAGAGATCTTGGAATTGAGACCCAGTACTTC.

This clonotype was found many times. The rearrangement joins TRBV7-9 to TRBJ2-5, with D possibly matching TRBD2 (6 bases). Trimming took 3 bases from V and 5 from J, leaving 10 bases between them. The CDR3 runs 13 residues. The germline CDR1 and CDR2 sequences are SEHNR and FQNEAQ (reference sequence). The CDR3 spells CASSFGGMETQYF. CDR3 in DNA: TGTGCCAGCAGCTTTGGCGGGATGGAGACCCAGTACTTC.

The chain is built from TRBV14 and TRBJ2-7, with a possible D match to TRBD2 (6 bases). CDR3 length equals 16 residues. The V gene's germline CDR1 is SGHDN and CDR2 FVKESK. Trimming stripped 5 bases from V and 2 bases from J, with 19 bases between. CDR3 protein: CASSWGLAAFTYEQYF. CDR3 in DNA: TGTGCCAGCAGCTGGGGACTTGCGGCGTTCACCTACGAGCAGTACTTC.

The chain's CDR3 is CASTARQGINSPLHF. The CDR3, as DNA: TGTGCCAGCACCGCCCGACAGGGGATTAATTCACCCCTCCACTTT. V usage is TRBV27 and J usage is TRBJ1-6, with 8 bases fitting TRBD1. The CDR3 contains 15 residues. The trim removed 7 bases at V and 6 bases at J, leaving 8 bases unmatched. The V gene's germline CDR1 is MNHEY and CDR2 SMNVEV (reference sequence).

V usage is TRBV7-2 and J usage is TRBJ1-4; D remains ambiguous. Germline CDR1 reads SGHTA; CDR2 reads FQGNSA. The CDR3 spans 16 residues. The V end was cut by 4 bases, the J end by 5 bases, with 17 bases between. DNA of the CDR3: TGTGCCAGCAGCTGGCGTCTCAGGACCGAAAATGAAAAACTGTTTTTT. As protein: CASSWRLRTENEKLFF. Full variable domain (rest looked up from reference TRBV7-2 and TRBJ1-4): GAGVSQSPSNKVTEKGKDVELRCDPISGHTALYWYRQSLGQGLEFLIYFQGNSAPDKSGLPSDRFSAERTGGSVSTLTIQRTQQEDSAVYLCASSWRLRTENEKLFFGSGTQLSVL.

This chain joins TRBV20-1 and TRBJ2-7, with TRBD2 identical over 7 bases. CDR3 length: 13 residues. Germline V gene sequence: CDR1 DFQATT, CDR2 SNEGSKA (reference sequence). V shed 5 bases and J 3 bases; nucleotides not matched to a gene: 7. The CDR3 DNA reads as TGCAGTGCTCCTGCTGGCGGGAGCTACGAGCAGTACTTC. Amino acid sequence: CSAPAGGSYEQYF.

The chain has TRBV12-3 or TRBV12-4 and TRBJ1-1; a weak D match, TRBD1 (5 bases). Trimming left V 5 bases short and J 4 bases short, with 14 bases between. CDR3 length: 14 residues. CDR3 sequence: CASSVSRVGTEAFF. The DNA for the CDR3 is TGTGCCAGCAGTGTTTCCAGGGTCGGCACTGAAGCTTTCTTT.

This chain uses TRBV5-1 with TRBJ2-7; TRBD2 matches 10 bases. This CDR3 is built from 15 residues. Trimming at V came to 4 bases and at J to 3 bases, leaving 7 bases not matched to a gene. Germline V gives CDR1 SGHRS, CDR2 YFSETQ. The CDR3 region has the DNA TGCGCCAGCAGCCTCATTCTAGCGGGGGTCTACGAGCAGTACTTC. It specifies CASSLILAGVYEQYF.

CDR3 in amino acids: CASSLGHSNTEAFF. DNA for the CDR3: TGTGCCAGCAGCTTAGGACACTCGAACACTGAAGCTTTCTTT. The chain employs TRBV7-3 and TRBJ1-1, with D possibly matching TRBD1 (5 bases). CDR1 and CDR2 from the germline V gene are SGHTA and FQGTGA. This CDR3 spans 14 amino acids. V shed 2 bases and J shed 1 base, with 8 bases lying between them.

The V and J genes are TRBV19 and TRBJ2-4; the D gene is possibly TRBD2 (5 bases). Trimming removed 7 bases at V and 3 bases at J, with 16 bases between. CDR3 length: 15 amino acids. The germline V gene has CDR1 LNHDA and CDR2 SQIVND (reference sequence). CDR3 in amino acids: CASTQSGLGKNIQYF. CDR3 nucleotides: TGTGCCAGTACTCAAAGCGGTTTGGGCAAAAACATTCAGTACTTC.

This clonotype was observed a few times. This chain uses TRBV12-3 or TRBV12-4 with TRBJ2-6, with a possible D match to TRBD1 (6 bases). V was trimmed by 5 bases and J by 0 bases, leaving 11 bases between them. CDR3 length: 16 residues. Here the CDR3 reads CASSTTGFSGANVLTF. The CDR3 bases are TGTGCCAGCAGTACAACAGGGTTCTCTGGGGCCAACGTCCTGACTTTC.

J is TRBJ2-5 and V is TRBV27, with a tentative D call TRBD2 (5 bases). This CDR3 has 14 residues. Trimming cost V 4 bases and J 5 bases, with 14 bases left between them. Germline CDR1 MNHEY, CDR2 SMNVEV (reference sequence). In DNA form, the CDR3 reads TGTGCCAGCAGTTCCGGACTGGGTGGGGAGACCCAGTACTTC. Protein: CASSSGLGGETQYF.

This clonotype was seen repeatedly, ten times or more. A much more abundant neighbour one base away suggests this may be a read error. The J gene is TRBJ2-1, the V gene TRBV29-1; 7 nucleotides line up with TRBD2. The end of the DNA fits TRBJ2-7 better, so the J call may be wrong. Germline V gene lookup returns CDR1 SQVTM and CDR2 ANQGSEA. This CDR3 has 14 residues. CDR3 sequence: CSVSGGGVYNEQYF. The CDR3 nucleotides are TGCAGCGTATCAGGTGGGGGGGTTTACAATGAGCAGTACTTC.